This passage covers 15 T cell receptor beta chains from one sample sequenced in a study of blood T cell repertoires in COVID-19. Clones were read by immunoSEQ multiplex PCR, and TCRdb kept only the in-frame ones, dropping some. This sample has about 180,000 clones, with around 80% found just once. Sequencing used peripheral blood. The receptors were gathered from a woman of 80 years or more with COVID-19, enrolled during active disease.

The chain is built from TRBV7-9 and TRBJ2-3; possibly TRBD2 for D (6 bases). Germline V gives CDR1 SEHNR, CDR2 FQNEAQ (reference sequence). The CDR3 has 16 amino acids. With 1 base removed from V and 4 bases from J, the gap between germline ends came to 15 bases. The CDR3 nucleotides are TGTGCCAGCAGCTTAGAGGAGGGTACGGGGGCAGATACGCAGTATTTT. Amino acids: CASSLEEGTGADTQYF.

The V and J genes are TRBV19 and TRBJ1-4; 9 nucleotides agree with TRBD1. Germline CDR1 reads LNHDA; CDR2 reads SQIVND (reference sequence). V was pared by 6 bases and J by 7 bases, with 6 bases of the junction left unmatched. The CDR3 totals 14 residues. The CDR3: CASSLQGAAEKLFF. CDR3 in DNA: TGTGCCAGTAGCCTACAGGGGGCGGCTGAAAAACTGTTTTTT. The full variable domain, rest sourced from reference TRBV19 and TRBJ1-4, is DGGITQSPKYLFRKEGQNVTLSCEQNLNHDAMYWYRQDPGQGLRLIYYSQIVNDFQKGDIAEGYSVSREKKESFPLTVTSAQKNPTAFYLCASSLQGAAEKLFFGSGTQLSVL.

CDR3 nucleotide sequence: TGCGCCAGCAGCTTGACAGGGGGAGGTCACAATCAGCCCCAGCATTTT. It encodes CASSLTGGGHNQPQHF. The chain uses TRBV5-1 and TRBJ1-5, with 8 bases aligning to TRBD1. This CDR3 is built from 16 residues. Trimming took 1 base from V and 3 from J; bases not matched to a gene: 6. Germline CDR1 and CDR2: SGHRS and YFSETQ.

The rearrangement links TRBV12-5 to TRBJ2-5; 8 nucleotides agree with TRBD1. From germline, CDR1 is LGHNT and CDR2 FRNRAP. V was clipped by 3 bases and J by 1 base; unmatched bases: 7. The CDR3 has 16 residues. The CDR3 nucleotides read TGTGCTAGTGGTTTTTACGGACAGGGCCCCCAAGAGACCCAGTACTTC. Its translation is CASGFYGQGPQETQYF.

The genes are TRBV9 and TRBJ2-1, with D perhaps TRBD2 (6 bases). This CDR3 is built from 15 residues. Germline CDR1 SGDLS, CDR2 YYNGEE. The germline V and J ends were trimmed by 3 bases and 4 bases, with 14 bases remaining between them. The CDR3 is CASSAPGGVYNEQFF. In DNA, the CDR3 is TGTGCCAGCAGCGCACCGGGCGGGGTTTACAATGAGCAGTTCTTC.

The rearrangement uses TRBV6-5 and TRBJ1-5; 10 bases agree with TRBD1. The ends lost 5 bases at V and 12 bases at J; junction bases unmatched: 7. The CDR3 consists of 13 residues. Germline assignment: CDR1 MNHEY and CDR2 SVGAGI. Written as DNA, the CDR3 is TGTGCCAGCAGTCCTCGGGACAGGGGAGGCCAGCATTTT. It codes for CASSPRDRGGQHF.

V usage is TRBV28 and J usage is TRBJ1-2, with 7 bases that match TRBD1. This CDR3 comprises 15 residues. With 4 bases clipped from V and 0 bases from J, the junction kept 5 bases outside the gene matches. Germline CDR1 reads MDHEN; CDR2 reads SYDVKM. This chain's CDR3 is CASSSQGRPNYGYTF. DNA of the CDR3: TGTGCCAGCAGTTCACAGGGGAGGCCTAACTATGGCTACACCTTC.

The chain is built from TRBV5-1 and TRBJ2-1, with TRBD2 identical over 10 bases. The CDR3 has 15 residues. Losses at the gene ends were 4 bases for V and 7 bases for J; bases not matched to a gene: 8. Per germline, CDR1 SGHRS and CDR2 YFSETQ. The chain's CDR3 is CASSHLAGAGNEQFF. In nucleotides, the CDR3 is TGCGCCAGCAGCCACCTAGCGGGAGCTGGGAATGAGCAGTTCTTC.

This rearrangement joins TRBV2 to TRBJ2-1; D is possibly TRBD2 (5 bases). Germline CDR1 and CDR2: SNHLY and FYNNEI. V lost 6 bases, J lost 0 bases, and 15 bases lay in between. The CDR3 spans 16 residues. The CDR3 spells CASRGPRVTSYNEQFF. CDR3 coding DNA: TGTGCCAGCAGGGGCCCGCGGGTGACCTCCTACAATGAGCAGTTCTTC.

This chain joins TRBV6-2 or TRBV6-3 and TRBJ2-7; TRBD2 agrees at 12 bases. Germline V lookup: CDR1 MNHEY, CDR2 SVGEGT. The CDR3 consists of 16 residues. The ends lost 4 bases at V and 0 bases at J; junction bases unmatched: 4. The CDR3 is CASSFTSGRSSYEQYF. The CDR3 nucleotides read TGTGCCAGCAGTTTTACTAGCGGGAGGAGCTCCTACGAGCAGTACTTC.

The gene calls are TRBV3-1 (or the pseudogene TRBV3-2) and TRBJ1-1; no reliable D call. CDR3 length: 18 residues. Germline V gene lookup returns CDR1 LGHDT and CDR2 YNNKEL (reference sequence). V was trimmed by 4 bases and J by 0 bases, leaving 21 bases between them. The CDR3 DNA reads as TGTGCCAGCAGCCGGAGATCCGGAATGAGATTCATGAACACTGAAGCTTTCTTT. It codes for CASSRRSGMRFMNTEAFF.

The V and J genes are TRBV5-1 and TRBJ2-1; 8 bases fit TRBD2. The CDR3 consists of 16 residues. Unmatched junction bases numbered 7, after V lost 1 base and J lost 4 bases. CDR1 and CDR2 from the germline V gene are SGHRS and YFSETQ. The CDR3 DNA sequence: TGCGCCAGCAGCTTGACTAGCGGAATCTTATACAATGAGCAGTTCTTC. Encoded protein: CASSLTSGILYNEQFF.

V gene TRBV5-8 combines with J gene TRBJ2-1; D gene uncertain. The CDR3 totals 14 residues. The germline V gene has CDR1 SGHTS and CDR2 YDEGEE. The germline V and J ends were trimmed by 1 base and 10 bases, with 15 bases remaining between them. CDR3 amino acids: CASSLMENTQEQFF. CDR3 nucleotide sequence: TGTGCCAGCAGCTTGATGGAGAACACCCAAGAGCAGTTCTTC.

Turning to this clone: Germline is not matched at one junction end, which may reflect a read error. V gene TRBV11-3 combines with J gene TRBJ1-1; possible D gene TRBD1, 5 bases. This CDR3 spans 13 amino acids. Germline CDR1 and CDR2: SGHNT and YENEEA. CDR3 nucleotide sequence: TGTGCCAGCAGCCGGTCAGGGAACGCTGAAGCTTTCTTT. This encodes CASSRSGNAEAFF.

In its sample, this clone was seen a few times. The chain recombines TRBV4-1 with TRBJ2-7; tentative D call: TRBD1 (5 bases). CDR3 length equals 16 residues. The germline CDR1 and CDR2 sequences are MGHRA and YSYEKL. V was shortened by 1 base and J by 0 bases, with 13 bases between the two germline ends. In DNA form, the CDR3 reads TGCGCCAGCAGCCAAGGGGGTCACAGGTCCTCCTACGAGCAGTACTTC. This translates into CASSQGGHRSSYEQYF.